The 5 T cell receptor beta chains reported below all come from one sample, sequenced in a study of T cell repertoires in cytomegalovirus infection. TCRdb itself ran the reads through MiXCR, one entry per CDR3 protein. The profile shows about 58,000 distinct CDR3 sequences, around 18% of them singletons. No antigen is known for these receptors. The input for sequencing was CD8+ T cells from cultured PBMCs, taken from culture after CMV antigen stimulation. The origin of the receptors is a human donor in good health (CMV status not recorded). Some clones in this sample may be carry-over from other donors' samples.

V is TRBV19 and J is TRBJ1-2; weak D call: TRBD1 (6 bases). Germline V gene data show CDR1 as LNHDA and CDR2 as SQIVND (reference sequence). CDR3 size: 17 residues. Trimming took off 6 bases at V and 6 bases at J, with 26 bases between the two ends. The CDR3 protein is CASREGDGALGFDGYTF. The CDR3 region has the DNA TGTGCCAGTAGGGAGGGGGACGGTGCCCTGGGGTTCGATGGCTACACCTTC. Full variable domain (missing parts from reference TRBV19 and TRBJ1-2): DGGITQSPKYLFRKEGQNVTLSCEQNLNHDAMYWYRQDPGQGLRLIYYSQIVNDFQKGDIAEGYSVSREKKESFPLTVTSAQKNPTAFYLCASREGDGALGFDGYTFGSGTRLTVV.

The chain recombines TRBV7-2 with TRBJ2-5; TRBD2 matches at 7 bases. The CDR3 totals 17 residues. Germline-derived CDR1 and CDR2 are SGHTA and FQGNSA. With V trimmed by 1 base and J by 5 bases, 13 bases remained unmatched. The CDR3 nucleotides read TGTGCCAGCAGCTTAGGGGGGACTACTCGCCTGAGTGAGACCCAGTACTTC. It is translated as CASSLGGTTRLSETQYF.

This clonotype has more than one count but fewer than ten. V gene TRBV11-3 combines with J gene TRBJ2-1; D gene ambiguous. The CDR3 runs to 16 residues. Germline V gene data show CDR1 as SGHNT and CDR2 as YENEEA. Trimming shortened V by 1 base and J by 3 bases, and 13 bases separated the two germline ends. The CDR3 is CASSLGERALYNEQFF. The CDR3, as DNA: TGTGCCAGCAGCTTAGGAGAGCGCGCTCTCTACAATGAGCAGTTCTTC. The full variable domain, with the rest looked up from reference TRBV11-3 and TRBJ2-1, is EAGVVQSPRYKIIEKKQPVAFWCNPISGHNTLYWYLQNLGQGPELLIRYENEEAVDDSQLPKDRFSAERLKGVDSTLKIQPAELGDSAVYLCASSLGERALYNEQFFGPGTRLTVL.

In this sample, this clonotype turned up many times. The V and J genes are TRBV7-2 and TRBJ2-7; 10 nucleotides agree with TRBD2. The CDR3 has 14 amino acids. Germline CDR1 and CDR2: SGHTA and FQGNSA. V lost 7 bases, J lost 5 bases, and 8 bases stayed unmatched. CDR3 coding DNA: TGTGCCAGCATCCTACTAGCGGGGCGGGACGAGCAGTACTTC. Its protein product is CASILLAGRDEQYF. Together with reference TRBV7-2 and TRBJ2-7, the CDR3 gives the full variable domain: GAGVSQSPSNKVTEKGKDVELRCDPISGHTALYWYRQSLGQGLEFLIYFQGNSAPDKSGLPSDRFSAERTGGSVSTLTIQRTQQEDSAVYLCASILLAGRDEQYFGPGTRLTVT.

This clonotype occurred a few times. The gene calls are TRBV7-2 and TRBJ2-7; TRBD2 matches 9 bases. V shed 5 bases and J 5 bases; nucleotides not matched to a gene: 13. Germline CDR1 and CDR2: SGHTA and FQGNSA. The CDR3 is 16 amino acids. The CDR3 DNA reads TGTGCCAGCAGCCCATTCTCGGGACTAGCCCCTCACGAGCAGTACTTC. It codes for CASSPFSGLAPHEQYF.